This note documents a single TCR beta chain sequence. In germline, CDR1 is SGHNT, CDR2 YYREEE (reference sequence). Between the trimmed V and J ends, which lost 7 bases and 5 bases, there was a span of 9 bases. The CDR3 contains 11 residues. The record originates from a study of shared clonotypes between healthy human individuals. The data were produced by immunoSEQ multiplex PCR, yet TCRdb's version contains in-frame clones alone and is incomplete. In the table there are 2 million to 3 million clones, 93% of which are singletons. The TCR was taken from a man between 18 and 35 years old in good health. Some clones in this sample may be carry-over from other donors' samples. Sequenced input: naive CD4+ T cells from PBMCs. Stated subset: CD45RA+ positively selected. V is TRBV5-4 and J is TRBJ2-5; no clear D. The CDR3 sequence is CASQMGETQYF. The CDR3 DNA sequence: TGTGCCAGCCAAATGGGGGAGACCCAGTACTTC.